This T cell receptor (beta chain) was sequenced in a study of blood T cell repertoires in COVID-19. The table lists this clone with a few counts. The V end was cut by 5 bases, the J end by 0 bases, with 8 bases between. In germline, CDR1 is SGHAT, CDR2 FQDESV (reference sequence). This CDR3 is built from 14 residues. TCRdb keeps only in-frame clones here, not all; method: immunoSEQ multiplex PCR. The sample carries roughly 100,000 clones, 70% to 90% recorded once. This chain uses TRBV11-1 with TRBJ2-4, with no clear D. What was sequenced was peripheral blood. This sequence was found in a man aged 50 to 59 in a cohort sampled during active COVID-19. In nucleotides, the CDR3 is TGTGCCAGCAGCCCCAGCGTAGCCAAAAACATTCAGTACTTC. Encoded protein: CASSPSVAKNIQYF.